The present T cell receptor (beta chain) was sequenced within a study of blood T cell repertoires in COVID-19. Study summary: Acute-phase and convalescent COVID-19 samples originated in the United States, Italy and Spain.

Under the authors' procedure: Reference gene primer amplification gave nucleated cell count estimates. Some clones are missing from TCRdb's copy, which holds only in-frame ones; the method was immunoSEQ multiplex PCR. V, J and clone size reflect that table, while D and trimming were determined from the DNA. Of over 110,000 clones listed, around 88% are singletons. Germline V gives CDR1 LGHNA, CDR2 YSLEER. Trimming stripped 0 bases from V and 0 bases from J, with 8 bases between. The CDR3 is 15 residues long. The material sequenced was peripheral blood. The V and J genes are TRBV4-3 and TRBJ1-1; D unresolved. The sequence was collected from a human donor in a cohort sampled during active COVID-19. CDR3 amino acids: CASSQDLAVNTEAFF. The CDR3 DNA reads TGCGCCAGCAGCCAAGATTTGGCGGTGAACACTGAAGCTTTCTTT.